Presented here are 28 T cell receptor beta chains from one specimen sequenced in a study of blood T cell repertoires in COVID-19. This table comes from immunoSEQ multiplex PCR, and its TCRdb copy is limited to in-frame clones, with some not included. Among around 400,000 clones listed, 70% to 90% were seen once. The sample was PBMCs or T cells enriched from blood (not recorded which). These receptors originate from a woman aged 18-29 years who had been exposed to COVID-19.

CDR3 DNA sequence: TGTGCCAGCTCACCCGGACTAGCGCCAATTGGCGATGAGCAGTTCTTC. It is translated as CASSPGLAPIGDEQFF. V and J are TRBV18 and TRBJ2-1; 9 bases are shared with TRBD2. V lost 3 bases and J lost 8; bases outside the gene matches: 11. There are 16 residues in the CDR3. Per germline, CDR1 KGHSH and CDR2 LQKENI.

The chain combines TRBV28 with TRBJ1-1; 7 nucleotides agree with TRBD1. The V gene's germline CDR1 is MDHEN and CDR2 SYDVKM. Trimming at V came to 4 bases and at J to 4 bases, leaving 15 bases not matched to a gene. There are 17 residues in the CDR3. The CDR3 loop is CASSSGIRGSYRTEAFF. CDR3 nucleotides: TGTGCCAGCAGTTCCGGAATCAGGGGGTCATATCGCACTGAAGCTTTCTTT.

This chain uses TRBV3-1 (or the pseudogene TRBV3-2) with TRBJ2-4; the match to TRBD1 covers 9 bases. This CDR3 is 14 amino acids long. The germline V gene has CDR1 LGHDT and CDR2 YNNKEL (reference sequence). With V trimmed by 6 bases and J by 7 bases, 7 bases remained unmatched. CDR3 in amino acids: CASRPTGGINIQYF. CDR3 sequence (DNA): TGTGCCAGCAGACCGACAGGGGGAATTAACATTCAGTACTTC.

The chain links TRBV19 to TRBJ1-6; perhaps TRBD1 as D (6 bases). The CDR3 extends over 15 amino acids. V lost 8 bases and J lost 0, with 11 bases in between. Germline V gene lookup returns CDR1 LNHDA and CDR2 SQIVND (reference sequence). CDR3 in amino acids: CASSTGYSYNSPLHF. The CDR3 nucleotides are TGTGCCAGTTCAACAGGGTACTCCTATAATTCACCCCTCCACTTT.

The chain uses TRBV28 and TRBJ1-1; 7 nucleotides agree with TRBD1. CDR1 MDHEN and CDR2 SYDVKM come from the germline V gene. V trimming: 7 bases; J trimming: 10 bases; junction bases outside the gene matches: 18. The CDR3 loop spans 15 amino acids. CDR3 DNA: TGTGCCAGCACAACCCCCGGGACAGCCTCATCGGTAGCTTTCTTT. Amino acid sequence: CASTTPGTASSVAFF.

The chain combines TRBV7-3 with TRBJ2-5; 7 nucleotides line up with TRBD2. Germline assignment: CDR1 SGHTA and CDR2 FQGTGA. V shed 5 bases, J shed 5 bases, and the junction held 11 bases outside the gene matches. This CDR3 has 15 amino acids. CDR3 sequence: CASSLRAGVGETQYF. The CDR3 coding sequence is TGTGCCAGCAGCCTCCGGGCGGGGGTCGGGGAGACCCAGTACTTC. Filled out from reference TRBV7-3 and TRBJ2-5, the complete variable domain reads GAGVSQTPSNKVTEKGKYVELRCDPISGHTALYWYRQSLGQGPEFLIYFQGTGAADDSGLPNDRFFAVRPEGSVSTLKIQRTERGDSAVYLCASSLRAGVGETQYFGPGTRLLVL.

The chain combines TRBV7-9 with TRBJ2-7, with TRBD1 as a possible D gene (5 bases). This CDR3 spans 15 amino acids. The germline gives CDR1 SEHNR, CDR2 FQNEAQ (reference sequence). V was clipped by 1 base and J by 2 bases, with 12 bases between them. CDR3 nucleotides: TGTGCCAGCAGCTTAGTCGTAGACAGCCCCTACGAGCAGTACTTC. This sequence encodes CASSLVVDSPYEQYF.

The V call is TRBV30, the J call TRBJ1-1, with D tentatively TRBD1 (5 bases). CDR3 length: 11 residues. CDR1 GTSNPN and CDR2 SVGIG come from the germline V gene (reference sequence). V was pared by 0 bases and J by 10 bases, with 9 bases between. The CDR3 region is CAWSVERGAFF. DNA of the CDR3: TGTGCCTGGAGTGTGGAAAGGGGAGCTTTCTTT.

The V gene is TRBV4-1, the J gene TRBJ1-4; D is ambiguous. Deletions cut 6 bases from V and 8 bases from J, with 10 bases between. The CDR3 consists of 12 residues. CDR1 is MGHRA and CDR2 is YSYEKL in the germline V gene. This CDR3 reads CASSLRREKLFF. CDR3 sequence (DNA): TGCGCCAGCAGTTTACGTCGGGAAAAACTGTTTTTT.

V is TRBV11-2 and J is TRBJ1-1; D is ambiguous. The CDR3 loop spans 14 amino acids. Trimming removed 0 bases at V and 0 bases at J, with 5 bases between. Looked up from germline, CDR1 is SGHAT and CDR2 is FQNNGV. CDR3 loop: CASSLDQVNTEAFF. The CDR3 nucleotides are TGTGCCAGCAGCTTAGATCAGGTGAACACTGAAGCTTTCTTT.

This clone showed up just once. This chain joins TRBV19 and TRBJ2-1, with 14 bases that match TRBD2. The CDR3 extends over 13 amino acids. Germline CDR1 and CDR2: LNHDA and SQIVND (reference sequence). Trimming removed 8 bases from V and 8 bases from J; junction bases left unmatched: 2. Written as DNA, the CDR3 is TGTGCCAGTGAGGGACTAGCGGGGGATGAGCAGTTCTTC. This encodes CASEGLAGDEQFF. The full variable domain, rest sourced from reference TRBV19 and TRBJ2-1, is DGGITQSPKYLFRKEGQNVTLSCEQNLNHDAMYWYRQDPGQGLRLIYYSQIVNDFQKGDIAEGYSVSREKKESFPLTVTSAQKNPTAFYLCASEGLAGDEQFFGPGTRLTVL.

CDR3 region: CASSSYLGPSGNTIYF. CDR3 in DNA: TGTGCCAGCAGCTCCTATCTGGGCCCGTCTGGAAACACCATATATTTT. The V call is TRBV11-2, the J call TRBJ1-3; D unclear. The CDR3 totals 16 residues. Looked up from germline, CDR1 is SGHAT and CDR2 is FQNNGV. V was cut by 4 bases and J by 1 base, with 14 bases left in between.

This clone occurred once. The chain combines TRBV6-5 with TRBJ2-2; the D gene is possibly TRBD1 (5 bases). The length of the CDR3 is 15 residues. The germline V gene encodes CDR1 MNHEY and CDR2 SVGAGI. V lost 2 bases to trimming and J lost 0 bases, with 7 bases between them. CDR3 residues: CASSYQGSNTGELFF. The CDR3 region has the DNA TGTGCCAGCAGTTACCAGGGATCGAACACCGGGGAGCTGTTTTTT.

This rearrangement joins TRBV4-1 to TRBJ1-4; D unresolved. Germline CDR1 and CDR2: MGHRA and YSYEKL. With 4 bases removed from V and 4 bases from J, the gap between germline ends came to 16 bases. CDR3 size: 16 residues. The DNA of the CDR3 is TGCGCCAGCAGCCTTATACAGACGAAGCTTAATGAAAAACTGTTTTTT. Translation: CASSLIQTKLNEKLFF.

The V gene is TRBV20-1, the J gene TRBJ2-1; D is possibly TRBD1 (5 bases). CDR3 length: 10 amino acids. Germline CDR1 and CDR2: DFQATT and SNEGSKA (reference sequence). Trimming removed 7 bases at V and 8 bases at J, with 9 bases between. CDR3 residues: CSGAQDEQFF. The CDR3 nucleotides read TGCAGTGGGGCACAGGATGAGCAGTTCTTC.

This chain joins TRBV6-2 or TRBV6-3 and TRBJ1-6; D gene uncertain. Germline lookup yields CDR1 MNHEY and CDR2 SVGEGT. Trimming pared 0 bases from V and 10 bases from J, leaving 10 bases between. CDR3 length: 14 residues. The CDR3 loop is CASSYSRGDSPLHF. DNA for the CDR3: TGTGCCAGCAGTTACTCCCGGGGAGACTCACCCCTCCACTTT.

This clone appeared a few times. This chain uses TRBV30 with TRBJ2-5, with D hard to call. The CDR3 totals 11 residues. V dropped 4 bases and J dropped 8 bases, with 11 bases sitting between them. Germline V CDR1 and CDR2: GTSNPN, SVGIG (reference sequence). The CDR3 spells CAWNSLNTQYF. The CDR3 bases are TGTGCCTGGAATTCCTTAAATACCCAGTACTTC.

The chain recombines TRBV11-2 with TRBJ2-1; D is ambiguous. Germline V gene sequence: CDR1 SGHAT, CDR2 FQNNGV. Trimming pared 10 bases from V and 7 bases from J, leaving 11 bases between. The CDR3 runs to 11 residues. This CDR3 reads CAITWWNEQFF. CDR3 DNA: TGTGCCATAACATGGTGGAATGAGCAGTTCTTC.

CDR3 sequence reads: CAISAGIAETYEQYF. The CDR3 DNA is TGTGCCATCAGTGCCGGGATAGCGGAAACCTACGAGCAGTACTTC. The genes are TRBV10-3 and TRBJ2-7; TRBD2 is a possible D gene (6 bases). Trimming removed 4 bases at V and 2 bases at J, with 15 bases between. The CDR3 loop spans 15 amino acids. CDR1 and CDR2 (germline): ENHRY, SYGVKD.

This clone was detected many times. CDR3 in amino acids: CAIRSPLGGEAFF. The CDR3 DNA reads as TGTGCCATCAGGTCACCCCTGGGGGGTGAAGCTTTCTTT. The chain couples TRBV10-3 to TRBJ1-1; possibly TRBD1 for D (5 bases). The CDR3 is 13 residues long. Looked up from germline, CDR1 is ENHRY and CDR2 is SYGVKD. V dropped 6 bases and J dropped 7 bases, with 15 bases sitting between them.

The J gene is TRBJ1-6, the V gene TRBV28; a possible D gene is TRBD1 (5 bases). The CDR3 length is 16 residues. CDR1 is MDHEN, CDR2 SYDVKM, per germline. V was pared by 5 bases and J by 0 bases, with 11 bases between. CDR3 DNA sequence: TGTGCCAGCAGTCCTTCGGGGGGCTCCTATAATTCACCCCTCCACTTT. It codes for CASSPSGGSYNSPLHF.

The gene calls are TRBV9 and TRBJ2-1; 11 nucleotides agree with TRBD2. The length of the CDR3 is 20 residues. Germline-derived CDR1 and CDR2 are SGDLS and YYNGEE. V lost 7 bases, J lost 1 base, and 19 bases stayed unmatched. For the CDR3, the DNA is TGTGCCAGCTCCCCACCCCCGGAACTAGCGGGAGTAAGGTCCTACAATGAGCAGTTCTTC. It yields the protein CASSPPPELAGVRSYNEQFF.

The J gene is TRBJ1-4, the V gene TRBV7-2, with TRBD1 as a possible D gene (5 bases). Germline values: CDR1 SGHTA, CDR2 FQGNSA. The V end lost 0 bases, the J end lost 0 bases, and 5 bases lay between the germline ends. The CDR3 spans 15 residues. The CDR3 sequence: CASSLARATNEKLFF. In DNA form, the CDR3 reads TGTGCCAGCAGCTTAGCCAGGGCAACTAATGAAAAACTGTTTTTT.

This sequence joins TRBV6-1 and TRBJ2-5; TRBD2 matches at 12 bases. The ends lost 2 bases at V and 4 bases at J; junction bases unmatched: 2. Germline CDR1 reads MNHNS; CDR2 reads SASEGT. The CDR3 has 15 amino acids. CDR3 amino acids: CASSEPSGGAETQYF. The CDR3 nucleotides are TGTGCCAGCAGTGAACCTAGCGGGGGGGCAGAGACCCAGTACTTC.

This clone was observed a single time. V and J are TRBV4-3 and TRBJ1-6; D unclear. V lost 0 bases, J lost 7 bases, and 7 bases lay in between. This CDR3 region has 14 residues. Germline V gene sequence: CDR1 LGHNA, CDR2 YSLEER. The CDR3 loop is CASSQDSGNSPLHF. DNA of the CDR3: TGCGCCAGCAGCCAAGACTCGGGGAATTCACCCCTCCACTTT.

This sequence joins TRBV11-2 and TRBJ2-5; D gene ambiguous. The CDR3 consists of 14 residues. V was clipped by 2 bases and J by 2 bases, with 9 bases between them. The germline V gene encodes CDR1 SGHAT and CDR2 FQNNGV. The CDR3 reads CASSLISLQETQYF. CDR3 nucleotides: TGTGCCAGCAGCTTAATATCACTTCAAGAGACCCAGTACTTC. Full variable domain (remainder filled in from reference TRBV11-2 and TRBJ2-5): EAGVAQSPRYKIIEKRQSVAFWCNPISGHATLYWYQQILGQGPKLLIQFQNNGVVDDSQLPKDRFSAERLKGVDSTLKIQPAKLEDSAVYLCASSLISLQETQYFGPGTRLLVL.

The chain recombines TRBV19 with TRBJ2-3; possible D gene TRBD2, 5 bases. The CDR3 extends over 14 amino acids. The germline V gene encodes CDR1 LNHDA and CDR2 SQIVND (reference sequence). V was shortened by 5 bases and J by 6 bases, with 15 bases between the two germline ends. This CDR3 reads CASSWRVRGDTQYF. CDR3 coding DNA: TGTGCCAGTAGTTGGCGGGTACGGGGTGATACGCAGTATTTT.

This clone was seen only once. The rearrangement joins TRBV6-5 to TRBJ1-5, with TRBD1 identical over 8 bases. Trimming removed 6 bases from V and 7 bases from J; junction bases left unmatched: 8. Germline V lookup: CDR1 MNHEY, CDR2 SVGAGI. The CDR3 has 14 amino acids. CDR3 sequence reads: CASRETQGGQPQHF. The DNA of the CDR3 is TGTGCCAGCAGGGAGACACAGGGGGGGCAGCCCCAGCATTTT.